These 14 T cell receptor beta chains came from one sample sequenced in a study of CD8 T cells in Susac syndrome. RNA amounts of about 0.5 to 1 ug underwent reverse transcription with random hexamers. TCRdb recomputed calls from the immunoSEQ multiplex PCR reads with MiXCR, one row per CDR3 protein. The sample carries under 200,000 distinct CDR3 sequences, about 90% recorded once. Input material: CD4+ T cells from PBMCs. The receptors derive from a human donor in good health.

J is TRBJ2-3 and V is TRBV12-3 or TRBV12-4; TRBD1 agrees at 10 bases. This CDR3 comprises 15 residues. Trimming removed 6 bases from V and 6 bases from J; junction bases left unmatched: 9. DNA for the CDR3: TGTGCCAGCAGCAAGGGACAGGGGCTCGCCGATACGCAGTATTTT. Protein product: CASSKGQGLADTQYF.

The chain recombines TRBV5-6 with TRBJ2-7, with TRBD1 identical over 7 bases. The CDR3 runs 13 residues. Per the germline V gene, CDR1 is SGHDT and CDR2 is YYEEEE. Germline trimming cut 4 bases from V and 5 bases from J; bases unmatched to any gene: 6. CDR3 bases: TGTGCCAGCAGCGTTGACAGGGTCCACGAGCAGTACTTC. This codes for CASSVDRVHEQYF.

The chain uses TRBV7-2 and TRBJ1-5; D remains unclear. This CDR3 is 15 amino acids long. V dropped 1 base and J dropped 8 bases, with 15 bases sitting between them. Germline V gene sequence: CDR1 SGHTA, CDR2 FQGNSA. For the CDR3, the DNA is TGTGCCAGCAGCTTAGGGGTGGGTATGTTGGAGCCCCAGCATTTT. Its protein product is CASSLGVGMLEPQHF.

V is TRBV24-1 and J is TRBJ2-5; tentative D call: TRBD2 (6 bases). Deletions cut 3 bases from V and 9 bases from J, with 16 bases between. CDR1 KGHDR and CDR2 SFDVKD come from the germline V gene. This CDR3 is built from 14 residues. The CDR3 DNA follows: TGTGCCACCAGTGATGCGGGACCCCTTGGGGCCCAGTACTTC. This gives the protein CATSDAGPLGAQYF.

This clonotype was found once. The chain links TRBV10-3 to TRBJ2-7; D unclear. Trimming removed 3 bases from V and 3 bases from J, with 12 bases in between. The CDR3 loop spans 14 amino acids. CDR1 ENHRY and CDR2 SYGVKD come from the germline V gene. The CDR3 DNA reads TGTGCCATCAGTGATGAGACACGCGACTACGAGCAGTACTTC. Protein: CAISDETRDYEQYF.

The CDR3 spells CACRTGNETQYF. CDR3 DNA: TGTGCCTGCCGGACAGGGAACGAGACCCAGTACTTC. The V and J genes are TRBV2 and TRBJ2-5; 8 bases fit TRBD1. CDR1 SNHLY and CDR2 FYNNEI come from the germline V gene. V trimming: 11 bases; J trimming: 5 bases; junction bases outside the gene matches: 7. The CDR3 consists of 12 residues. Variable domain in full (rest from reference TRBV2 and TRBJ2-5): EPEVTQTPSHQVTQMGQEVILRCVPISNHLYFYWYRQILGQKVEFLVSFYNNEISEKSEIFDDQFSVERPDGSNFTLKIRSTKLEDSAMYFCACRTGNETQYFGPGTRLLVL.

The chain employs TRBV6-2 or TRBV6-3 and TRBJ2-3; D is undetermined. Germline CDR1 is MNHEY and CDR2 is SVGEGT. V lost 2 bases, J lost 7 bases, and 7 bases lay in between. The CDR3 is 12 amino acids. CDR3 nucleotides: TGTGCCAGCAGTTACCCCCAATATACGCAGTATTTT. It encodes CASSYPQYTQYF.

The rearrangement links TRBV30 to TRBJ2-1, with 7 bases lining up with TRBD2. The CDR3 covers 11 residues. Germline assignment: CDR1 GTSNPN and CDR2 SVGIG (reference sequence). CDR3 in amino acids: CARGLGSEQFF. The CDR3 coding sequence is TGTGCTCGAGGACTAGGGAGCGAGCAGTTCTTC.

This clonotype was detected only once. The chain recombines TRBV28 with TRBJ2-7; the D is unclear. Trimming removed 7 bases at V and 3 bases at J, with 13 bases between. The CDR3 has 13 amino acids. Germline-derived CDR1 and CDR2 are MDHEN and SYDVKM. The CDR3 region is CASIPGGRYEQYF. In nucleotides, the CDR3 is TGTGCCAGCATCCCTGGCGGACGCTACGAGCAGTACTTC.

The chain uses TRBV11-2 and TRBJ2-3; a possible D gene is TRBD1 (5 bases). The CDR3 spans 12 residues. Germline values: CDR1 SGHAT, CDR2 FQNNGV. Trimming left V 8 bases short and J 2 bases short, with 8 bases between. The CDR3 sequence: CASGAYTDTQYF. Written as DNA, the CDR3 is TGTGCCAGCGGGGCTTACACAGATACGCAGTATTTT.

This clonotype occurred once. The chain uses TRBV18 and TRBJ2-3; TRBD2 agrees at 7 bases. V lost 4 bases to trimming and J lost 1 base; unmatched junction nucleotides: 8. The CDR3 has 16 amino acids. The V gene's germline CDR1 is KGHSH and CDR2 LQKENI. CDR3 sequence reads: CASSQTPAGGTDTQYF. CDR3 nucleotides: TGTGCCAGCTCACAAACTCCGGCGGGAGGCACAGATACGCAGTATTTT.

The chain couples TRBV5-1 to TRBJ2-1; the match to TRBD1 covers 8 bases. CDR3 size: 13 residues. CDR1 is SGHRS, CDR2 YFSETQ, per germline. J was trimmed by 6 bases and V by 5 bases; bases with no gene match: 4. In DNA, the CDR3 is TGCGCCAGCAGAGACAGGGGAGGCAATGAGCAGTTCTTC. Its translation is CASRDRGGNEQFF.

The chain uses TRBV4-1 and TRBJ2-1; TRBD2 matches 10 bases. The CDR3 has 17 residues. Germline values: CDR1 MGHRA, CDR2 YSYEKL. V gave up 3 bases and J gave up 2 bases; unmatched junction bases: 7. The CDR3 nucleotides are TGCGCCAGCAGCCACGCCAGCGGGAGGGGCGCCTACAATGAGCAGTTCTTC. It encodes CASSHASGRGAYNEQFF.

The V gene is TRBV21-1, the J gene TRBJ1-2; the D call TRBD1 from the table was never checked on the DNA. TRBV21-1 is recorded as a pseudogene. This CDR3 is 18 amino acids long. The CDR3 loop is CASSATPVGTGGWHGYTF. DNA for the CDR3: TGTGCCAGCAGCGCGACTCCGGTAGGAACAGGAGGTTGGCATGGCTACACCTTC.